This T cell receptor beta chain originates from a study of T cells after somatic rescue of genetic block. Generated by immunoSEQ multiplex PCR, the TCRdb table keeps only in-frame clones and is missing some. Of 15,000 or so clones detected, around 70% appear once; the ten largest clones hold 25% to 35%. The ends were cut back, 0 bases at V and 7 bases at J, with 16 bases in the middle. This CDR3 has 17 residues. Germline V lookup: CDR1 MNHEY, CDR2 SMNVEV (reference sequence). The rearrangement links TRBV27 to TRBJ1-6; no reliable D call. Sequenced sample: peripheral blood mononuclear cells (PBMCs). The TCR was taken from a man between 18 and 35 years old. The CDR3 sequence is CASSLSIRTGVNSPLHF. CDR3 DNA: TGTGCCAGCAGTTTATCGATAAGGACCGGCGTGAATTCACCCCTCCACTTT.